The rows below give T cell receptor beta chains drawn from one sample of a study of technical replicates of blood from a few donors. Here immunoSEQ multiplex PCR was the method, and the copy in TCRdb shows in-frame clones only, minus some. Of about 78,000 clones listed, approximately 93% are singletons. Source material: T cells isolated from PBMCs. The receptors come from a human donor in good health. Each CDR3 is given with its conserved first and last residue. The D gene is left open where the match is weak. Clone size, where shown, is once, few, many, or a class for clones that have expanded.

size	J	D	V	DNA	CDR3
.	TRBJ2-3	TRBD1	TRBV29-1	TGCAGCGTAGGACAGGGGGCAGATACGCAGTATTTT	CSVGQGADTQYF
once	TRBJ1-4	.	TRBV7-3	TGTGCCAGCAGCTTAATGCGGACTACTAATGAAAAACTGTTTTTT	CASSLMRTTNEKLFF
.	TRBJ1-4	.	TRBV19	TGTGCCAGTAGTATAGATCTTGCGGCTAGTAATGAAAAACTGTTTTTT	CASSIDLAASNEKLFF
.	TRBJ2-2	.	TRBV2	TGTGCCAGCAGTGGGGGTGGGAGTCGAACCGGGGAGCTGTTTTTT	CASSGGGSRTGELFF
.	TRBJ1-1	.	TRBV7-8	TGTGCCAGCAGCTTAGCGTCGGGGGAGGTTAACACTGAAGCTTTCTTT	CASSLASGEVNTEAFF
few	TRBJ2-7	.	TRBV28	TGTGCCAGCAGACCTCTGGCGGGCACCTACGAGCAGTACTTC	CASRPLAGTYEQYF
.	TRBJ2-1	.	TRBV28	TGTGCCAGCAGGCCTGAGAGGAATGAGCAGTTCTTC	CASRPERNEQFF
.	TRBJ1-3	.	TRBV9	TGTGCCAGCGGCACAGGAATTGGAAACACCATATATTTT	CASGTGIGNTIYF
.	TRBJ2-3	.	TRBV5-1	TGCGCCAGCAGCATTGGACAGGGAGGGTCAGATACGCAGTATTTT	CASSIGQGGSDTQYF
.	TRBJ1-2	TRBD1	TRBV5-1	TGCGCCAGCAGCTTACAAAACAGGGGAGACTATGGCTACACCTTC	CASSLQNRGDYGYTF
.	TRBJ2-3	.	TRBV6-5	TGTGCCAGCAGGCTTCTTGCGCTCACAGATACGCAGTATTTT	CASRLLALTDTQYF
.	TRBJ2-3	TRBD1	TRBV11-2	TGTGCCAGCAGCTTAGCGGGGACAGCCGGATCAGATACGCAGTATTTT	CASSLAGTAGSDTQYF
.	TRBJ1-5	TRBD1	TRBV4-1	TGCGCCAGCAGCCCCGACAGGGGCCGCAATCAGCCCCAGCATTTT	CASSPDRGRNQPQHF
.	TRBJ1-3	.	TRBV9	TGTGCCAGCAGCGTAGCGGGGGAAAACACCATATATTTT	CASSVAGENTIYF
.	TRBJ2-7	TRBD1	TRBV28	TGTGCCAGCAGTCCCCCGGGACAGGGACACGAGCAGTACTTC	CASSPPGQGHEQYF
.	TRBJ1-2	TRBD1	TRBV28	TGTGCCAGCAGTTTAAAAGGGGGCCTTCGGGACTACACCTTC	CASSLKGGLRDYTF
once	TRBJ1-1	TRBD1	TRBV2	TGTGCCAGCAGACAACTGGGACAGAGGAACACTGAAGCTTTCTTT	CASRQLGQRNTEAFF
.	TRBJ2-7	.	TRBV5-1	TGCGCCAGCAGCTTGGGTTGGGCAACCTACGAGCAGTACTTC	CASSLGWATYEQYF
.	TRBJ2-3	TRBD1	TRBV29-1	TGCAGCGGGGGGACAGGGTCAGATACGCAGTATTTT	CSGGTGSDTQYF
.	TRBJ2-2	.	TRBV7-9	TGTGCCAGCAGCTTGGTGGCAGCTCAGGCCGGGGAGCTGTTTTTT	CASSLVAAQAGELFF
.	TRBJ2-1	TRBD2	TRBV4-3	TGCGCCAGCAGCCAAGAATCTAGCGGGAGGAGTGAGCAGTTCTTC	CASSQESSGRSEQFF
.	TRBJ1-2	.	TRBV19	TGTGCCAGTAGTATGGGCAGAATCAACTATGGCTACACCTTC	CASSMGRINYGYTF
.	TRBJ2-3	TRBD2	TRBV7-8	TGTGCCAGCAGCGCCCTAGCGGGAGGGCCGACAGATACGCAGTATTTT	CASSALAGGPTDTQYF
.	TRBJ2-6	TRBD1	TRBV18	TGTGCCAGCTCACCTACCGGGACAGAGGGTTGGGCTGGGGCCAACGTCCTGACTTTC	CASSPTGTEGWAGANVLTF
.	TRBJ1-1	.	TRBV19	TGTGCCAGTAGTGAACCGGGGTCGGGGTCGGGTGAAGCTTTCTTT	CASSEPGSGSGEAFF
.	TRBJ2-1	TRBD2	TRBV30	TGTGCTTGTACTAGCGGGAGGGCCCGGGAGCAGTTCTTC	CACTSGRAREQFF
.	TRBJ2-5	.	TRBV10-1	TGCGCCAGCAGTGAGGGTTGGGCCAGGACCCAGTACTTC	CASSEGWARTQYF
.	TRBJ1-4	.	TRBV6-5	TGTGCCAGCAGTTACTCGGGGGGGCGCAGTAATGAAAAACTGTTTTTT	CASSYSGGRSNEKLFF
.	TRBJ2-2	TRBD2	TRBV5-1	TGCGCCAGCATACTAGCGGGAGGGCCGGACACCGGGGAGCTGTTTTTT	CASILAGGPDTGELFF
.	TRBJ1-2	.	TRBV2	TGTGCCAGCAGTGAGCAGGGTTGGGGAAATGGCTACACCTTC	CASSEQGWGNGYTF
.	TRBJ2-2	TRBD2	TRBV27	TGTGCCAGCAGTTTAGCGGGAGCGGTTTCGGTGTTTTTT	CASSLAGAVSVFF
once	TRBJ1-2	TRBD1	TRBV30	TGTGCCTGGAGTTGGAAACAGGGGGCACGCTACACCTTC	CAWSWKQGARYTF
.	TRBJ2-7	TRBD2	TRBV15	TGTGCCACCAGCACCTCTAGCGGGAGAGGGTACGAGCAGTACTTC	CATSTSSGRGYEQYF
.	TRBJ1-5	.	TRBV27	TGTGCCAGCAGTTTTATCTTCCGGGGCAATCAGCCCCAGCATTTT	CASSFIFRGNQPQHF
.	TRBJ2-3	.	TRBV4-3	TGCGCCAGCAGCCATCACCTTGATTTGCCGGTCACAGATACGCAGTATTTT	CASSHHLDLPVTDTQYF
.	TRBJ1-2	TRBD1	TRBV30	TGTGCCTGGAGGAAGACAGGGATCGGCGGCTACACCTTC	CAWRKTGIGGYTF
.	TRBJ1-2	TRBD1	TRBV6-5	TGTGCCAGCAGGGGACAGGGCCGTGGCTACACCTTC	CASRGQGRGYTF
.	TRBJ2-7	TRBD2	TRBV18	TGTGCCAGCTCCTTAGCGGGAGGCCGGGAGGAGCAGTACTTC	CASSLAGGREEQYF
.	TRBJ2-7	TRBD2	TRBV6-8	TGTGCCAGCAGACTCACCGGGACTAGTCTCTACGAGCAGTACTTC	CASRLTGTSLYEQYF
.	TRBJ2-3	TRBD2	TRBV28	TGTGCCAGCAGTTCCTTACTAGCGGGAGAGGCCGATACGCAGTATTTT	CASSSLLAGEADTQYF
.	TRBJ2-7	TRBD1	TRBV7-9	TGTGCCAGCAACAACCGGGACAGGGGGCTCCACGAGCAGTATTTC	CASNNRDRGLHEQYF
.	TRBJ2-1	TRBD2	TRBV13	TGTGCCAGCAGCTCGTGGACTAGCGGGGGCCAGTTCTTC	CASSSWTSGGQFF
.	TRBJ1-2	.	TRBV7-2	TGTGCCAGCAGCTCCATGACAGCAAACTATGGCTACACCTTC	CASSSMTANYGYTF
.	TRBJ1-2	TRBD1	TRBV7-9	TGTGCCAGCAGCTTAGGGACAGGGGACTATGGCTACACCTTC	CASSLGTGDYGYTF
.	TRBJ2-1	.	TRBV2	TGTGCCAGCAGTGAGGTGAGCTCCTACAATGAGCAGTTCTTC	CASSEVSSYNEQFF